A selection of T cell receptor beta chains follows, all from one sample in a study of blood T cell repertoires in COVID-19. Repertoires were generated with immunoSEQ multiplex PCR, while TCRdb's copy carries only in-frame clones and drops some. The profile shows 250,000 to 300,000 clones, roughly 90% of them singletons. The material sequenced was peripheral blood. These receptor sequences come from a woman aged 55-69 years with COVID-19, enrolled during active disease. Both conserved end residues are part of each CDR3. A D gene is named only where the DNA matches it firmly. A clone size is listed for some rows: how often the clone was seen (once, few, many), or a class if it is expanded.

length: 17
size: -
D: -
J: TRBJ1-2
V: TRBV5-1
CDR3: CASSSTILGQGRGGYTF
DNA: TGCGCCAGCAGCTCGACCATTCTCGGGCAGGGGAGAGGTGGCTACACCTTC

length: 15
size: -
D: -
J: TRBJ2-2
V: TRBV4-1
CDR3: CASSPRGAPAGELFF
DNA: TGCGCCAGCAGCCCCCGTGGGGCCCCCGCCGGGGAGCTGTTTTTT

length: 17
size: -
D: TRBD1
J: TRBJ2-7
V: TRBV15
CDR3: CATSRGQTGTGYYEQYF
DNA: TGTGCCACCAGCAGAGGACAAACCGGGACAGGATACTACGAGCAGTACTTC

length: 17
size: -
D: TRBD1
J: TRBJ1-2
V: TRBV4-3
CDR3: CASSQRDRANQNYGYTF
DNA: TGCGCCAGCAGCCAACGGGACAGAGCCAACCAAAACTATGGCTACACCTTC

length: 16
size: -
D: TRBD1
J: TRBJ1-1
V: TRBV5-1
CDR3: CASSLEGTGGPNAAFF
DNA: TGCGCCAGCAGCTTGGAGGGGACAGGGGGCCCCAATGCGGCTTTCTTT

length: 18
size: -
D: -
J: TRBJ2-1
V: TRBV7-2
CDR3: CASSLEAMGGRPYREQFF
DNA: TGTGCCAGCAGCTTAGAAGCTATGGGGGGGCGTCCCTATCGTGAGCAGTTCTTC

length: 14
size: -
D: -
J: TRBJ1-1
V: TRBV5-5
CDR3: CASGRDTVNTEAFF
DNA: TGTGCCAGCGGCAGGGACACCGTGAACACTGAAGCTTTCTTT

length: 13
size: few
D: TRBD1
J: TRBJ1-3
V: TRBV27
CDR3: CASSDRAGNTIYF
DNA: TGTGCCAGCAGTGACAGGGCTGGAAACACCATATATTTT

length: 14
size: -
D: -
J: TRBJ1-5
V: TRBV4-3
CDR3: CASSPGWVNQPQHF
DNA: TGCGCCAGCAGCCCGGGTTGGGTGAATCAGCCCCAGCATTTT

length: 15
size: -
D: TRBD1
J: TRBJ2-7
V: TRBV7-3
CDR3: CASSLDGQGAYEQYF
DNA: TGTGCCAGCAGCTTAGACGGACAGGGGGCCTACGAGCAGTACTTC

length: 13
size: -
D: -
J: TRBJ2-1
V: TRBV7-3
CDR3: CASSLSQGNEQFF
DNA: TGTGCCAGCAGCTTAAGTCAGGGCAATGAGCAGTTCTTC

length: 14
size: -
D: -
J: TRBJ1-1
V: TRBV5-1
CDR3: CASSLGGPNTEAFF
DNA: TGCGCCAGCAGCTTGGGAGGGCCCAACACTGAAGCTTTCTTT

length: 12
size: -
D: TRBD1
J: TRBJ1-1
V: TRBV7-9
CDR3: CASTRQGTEAFF
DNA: TGTGCCAGCACCAGACAGGGGACTGAAGCTTTCTTT

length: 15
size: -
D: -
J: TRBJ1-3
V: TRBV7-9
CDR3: CASSGQRGSGNTIYF
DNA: TGTGCCAGCTCCGGACAGCGAGGGTCTGGAAACACCATATATTTT

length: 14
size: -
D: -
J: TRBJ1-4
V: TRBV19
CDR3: CASTRTASNEKLFF
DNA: TGTGCCAGTACCCGGACAGCCAGTAATGAAAAACTGTTTTTT

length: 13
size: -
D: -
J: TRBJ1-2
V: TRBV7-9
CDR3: CASSLNGVYGYTF
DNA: TGTGCCAGCAGCTTAAACGGGGTCTATGGCTACACCTTC

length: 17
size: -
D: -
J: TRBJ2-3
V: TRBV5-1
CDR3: CASSLAVGRALFSTQYF
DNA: TGCGCCAGCAGCTTGGCCGTGGGCAGGGCGCTATTTTCTACGCAGTATTTT

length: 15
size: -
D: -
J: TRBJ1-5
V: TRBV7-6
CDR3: CASSLGAGGNQPQHF
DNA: TGTGCCAGCAGCTTAGGAGCCGGGGGCAATCAGCCCCAGCATTTT

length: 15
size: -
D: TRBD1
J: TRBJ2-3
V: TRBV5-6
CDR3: CASSSLGQGSDTQYF
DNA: TGTGCCAGCAGCTCGTTGGGACAGGGCTCAGATACGCAGTATTTT

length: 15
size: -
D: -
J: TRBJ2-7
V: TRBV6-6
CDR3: CASSYSAGPTVEQYF
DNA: TGTGCCAGCAGTTACTCGGCAGGCCCCACGGTCGAGCAGTACTTC

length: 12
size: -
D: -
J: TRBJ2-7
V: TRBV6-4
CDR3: CASSEESYEQYF
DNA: TGTGCCAGCAGTGAGGAGTCCTACGAGCAGTACTTC

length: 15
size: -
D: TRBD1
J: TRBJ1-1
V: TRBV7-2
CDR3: CASSFSDRAWAEAFF
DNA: TGTGCCAGCAGCTTCTCGGACAGGGCCTGGGCTGAAGCTTTCTTT

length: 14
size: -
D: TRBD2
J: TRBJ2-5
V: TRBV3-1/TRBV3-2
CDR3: CASSQGGGAETQYF
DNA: TGTGCCAGCAGCCAAGGCGGGGGGGCCGAGACCCAGTACTTC

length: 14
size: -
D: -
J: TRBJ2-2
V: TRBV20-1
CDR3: CSASRTDSAGELFF
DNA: TGCAGTGCTAGTAGGACAGACAGCGCCGGGGAGCTGTTTTTT

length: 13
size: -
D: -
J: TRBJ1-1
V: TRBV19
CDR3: CATSQRMNTEAFF
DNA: TGTGCCACCTCGCAGCGCATGAACACTGAAGCTTTCTTT

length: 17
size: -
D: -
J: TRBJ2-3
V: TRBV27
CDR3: CASSLSFAGAHTDTQYF
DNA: TGTGCCAGCAGTTTATCGTTTGCAGGGGCTCACACAGATACGCAGTATTTT

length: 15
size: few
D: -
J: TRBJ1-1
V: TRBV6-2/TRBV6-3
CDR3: CASSYRGPGSTEAFF
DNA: TGTGCCAGCAGTTACAGGGGCCCCGGGAGCACTGAAGCTTTCTTT

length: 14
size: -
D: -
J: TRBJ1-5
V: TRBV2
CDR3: CASSALPMRQPQHF
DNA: TGTGCCAGCAGTGCCCTACCTATGAGACAGCCCCAGCATTTT

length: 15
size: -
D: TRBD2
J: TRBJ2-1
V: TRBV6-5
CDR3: CASSRGGRSYNEQFF
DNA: TGTGCCAGCAGTCGGGGGGGCAGGTCCTACAATGAGCAGTTCTTC

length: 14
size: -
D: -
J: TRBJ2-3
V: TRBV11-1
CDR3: CASSPGGRTDTQYF
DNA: TGTGCCAGCAGCCCCGGGGGGCGCACAGATACGCAGTATTTT

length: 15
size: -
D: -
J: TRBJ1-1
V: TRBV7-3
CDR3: CASSLYSNLNTEAFF
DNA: TGTGCCAGCAGCTTGTATTCCAACTTGAACACTGAAGCTTTCTTT

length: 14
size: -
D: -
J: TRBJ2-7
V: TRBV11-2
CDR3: CASSLDGGSYEQYF
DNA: TGTGCCAGCAGCTTAGATGGAGGGTCCTACGAGCAGTACTTC

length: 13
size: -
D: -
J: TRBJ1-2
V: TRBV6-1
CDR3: CASSDRGFSGYTF
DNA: TGTGCCAGCAGTGACAGGGGTTTCTCTGGCTACACCTTC

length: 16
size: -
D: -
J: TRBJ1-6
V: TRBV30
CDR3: CAWSPTSGGLYSPLHF
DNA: TGTGCCTGGAGTCCGACCTCGGGGGGGCTTTATTCACCCCTCCACTTT

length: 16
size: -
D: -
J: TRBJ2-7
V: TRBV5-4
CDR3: CASSTMQGRSVHEQYF
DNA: TGTGCCAGCAGCACGATGCAGGGGAGATCTGTCCACGAGCAGTACTTC

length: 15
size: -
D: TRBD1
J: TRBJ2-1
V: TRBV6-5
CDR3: CASSRQGSSYNEQFF
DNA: TGTGCCAGCAGTCGACAGGGAAGCTCCTACAATGAGCAGTTCTTC

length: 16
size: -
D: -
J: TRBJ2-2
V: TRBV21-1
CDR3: CASSKGQISGTGELFF
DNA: TGTGCCAGCAGCAAGGGACAAATTTCTGGCACCGGGGAGCTGTTTTTT

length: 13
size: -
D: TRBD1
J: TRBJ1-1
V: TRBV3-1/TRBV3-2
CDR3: CASSRGQFTEAFF
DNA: TGTGCCAGCAGCCGGGGACAGTTCACTGAAGCTTTCTTT

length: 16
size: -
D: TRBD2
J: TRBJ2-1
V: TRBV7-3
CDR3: CASSLSSGGAYNEQFF
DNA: TGTGCCAGCAGCTTATCTAGCGGGGGGGCGTACAATGAGCAGTTCTTC

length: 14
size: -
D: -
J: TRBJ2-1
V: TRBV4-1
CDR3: CASSQLHAAGEQFF
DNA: TGCGCCAGCAGCCAGCTCCATGCAGCAGGTGAGCAGTTCTTC

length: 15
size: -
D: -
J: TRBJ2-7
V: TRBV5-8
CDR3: CASNVGLARSYEQYF
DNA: TGTGCCAGCAACGTGGGACTCGCACGCTCCTACGAGCAGTACTTC

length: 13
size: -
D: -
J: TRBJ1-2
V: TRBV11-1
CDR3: CASSLDPGDGYTF
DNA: TGTGCCAGCAGCTTAGACCCAGGGGATGGCTACACCTTC

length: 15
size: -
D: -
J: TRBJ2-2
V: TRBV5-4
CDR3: CASSPGLLGTGELFF
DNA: TGTGCCAGCAGCCCGGGACTCCTTGGGACCGGGGAGCTGTTTTTT

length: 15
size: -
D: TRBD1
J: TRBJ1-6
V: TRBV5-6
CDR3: CASSLVDRASSPLHF
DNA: TGTGCCAGCAGCTTGGTCGACAGGGCGAGTTCACCCCTCCACTTT

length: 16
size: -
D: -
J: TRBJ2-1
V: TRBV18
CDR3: CASSPPSPIPLNEQFF
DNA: TGTGCCAGCTCACCACCCAGTCCGATACCCCTCAATGAGCAGTTCTTC

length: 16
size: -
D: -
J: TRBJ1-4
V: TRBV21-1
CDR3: CASSKPGQGAQEKLFF
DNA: TGTGCCAGCAGCAAACCGGGGCAGGGGGCGCAGGAAAAACTGTTTTTT

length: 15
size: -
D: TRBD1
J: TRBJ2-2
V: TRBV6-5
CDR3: CASSRQGANTGELFF
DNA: TGTGCCAGCAGCCGACAGGGGGCGAACACCGGGGAGCTGTTTTTT

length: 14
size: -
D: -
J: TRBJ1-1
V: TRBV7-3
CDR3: CASSLFQGNTEAFF
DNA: TGTGCCAGCAGCTTATTTCAGGGGAACACTGAAGCTTTCTTT

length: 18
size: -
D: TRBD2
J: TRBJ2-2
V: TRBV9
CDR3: CASSFSVTSGLNTGELFF
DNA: TGTGCCAGCAGCTTCAGTGTCACTAGCGGGTTAAACACCGGGGAGCTGTTTTTT

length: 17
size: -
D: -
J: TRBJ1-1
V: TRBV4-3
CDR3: CASSQDTDSHMNTEAFF
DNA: TGCGCCAGCAGCCAAGATACGGACAGTCACATGAACACTGAAGCTTTCTTT

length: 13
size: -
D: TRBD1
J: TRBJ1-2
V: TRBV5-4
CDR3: CASSLDRGGGYTF
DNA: TGTGCCAGCAGCTTGGACAGGGGAGGCGGCTACACCTTC

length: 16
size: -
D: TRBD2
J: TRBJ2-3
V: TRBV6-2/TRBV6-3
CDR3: CASSGLTSGAPDTQYF
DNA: TGTGCCAGCAGTGGGCTCACTAGCGGGGCTCCAGATACGCAGTATTTT

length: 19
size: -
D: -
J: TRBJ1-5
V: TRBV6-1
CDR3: CASSEAITGTTYSNQPQHF
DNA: TGTGCCAGCAGTGAGGCCATCACCGGGACAACGTATAGCAATCAGCCCCAGCATTTT